The 15 T cell receptor beta chains below all came from one sample that was sequenced in a study of cytomegalovirus exposure and HLA in healthy donors (dated by TCRdb to about 2017). Libraries were constructed by the immunoSEQ multiplex PCR assay. Held by TCRdb, this immuneACCESS table contains in-frame sequences only and omits some clones. Under half of the omission traces to an unresolved V gene where checked; the cause of the rest is unknown. The sample table lists a few hundred thousand clones, roughly 88% of them with a count of one. The ten largest clones capture around 0.84% of the sample. What was sequenced was PBMCs. These TCRs come from a young woman in good health and CMV-seronegative.

The chain joins TRBV5-1 to TRBJ2-1; TRBD2 agrees at 11 bases. V was pared by 7 bases and J by 6 bases, with 12 bases of the junction left unmatched. From germline, CDR1 is SGHRS and CDR2 YFSETQ. The CDR3 runs to 16 residues. For the CDR3, the DNA is TGCGCCAGCGGGCCATACCTTGGGACTAGCGGCAATGAGCAGTTCTTC. Translating gives CASGPYLGTSGNEQFF.

The gene calls are TRBV20-1 and TRBJ1-1; no clear D gene. The CDR3 totals 11 residues. Trimming took 4 bases from V and 6 from J, leaving 9 bases between them. Germline V gene lookup returns CDR1 DFQATT and CDR2 SNEGSKA (reference sequence). In DNA form, the CDR3 reads TGCAGTGCTACGCAGTTATCTGAAGCTTTCTTT. Encoded protein: CSATQLSEAFF.

V gene TRBV21-1 combines with J gene TRBJ2-7; the D call of TRBD1 is as the table states it, not checked on the DNA. TRBV21-1 corresponds to a pseudogene. The CDR3 spans 14 residues. CDR3 amino acids: CASSPGTGCYEQYF. The CDR3, as DNA: TGTGCCAGCAGTCCCGGGACAGGGTGCTACGAGCAGTACTTC.

The V call is TRBV29-1, the J call TRBJ2-1, with 8 bases fitting TRBD2. This CDR3 contains 18 residues. V lost 0 bases to trimming and J lost 2 bases; unmatched junction nucleotides: 12. CDR1 and CDR2 from the germline V gene are SQVTM and ANQGSEA. The CDR3 is CSVEDPRGGGGPYNEQFF. CDR3 nucleotides: TGCAGCGTTGAAGACCCCCGGGGGGGTGGCGGGCCCTACAATGAGCAGTTCTTC.

This sequence joins TRBV9 and TRBJ2-2; D unclear. With 4 bases removed from V and 4 bases from J, the gap between germline ends came to 8 bases. The CDR3 has 13 residues. CDR1 SGDLS and CDR2 YYNGEE come from the germline V gene. CDR3 nucleotides: TGTGCCAGCAGCCCCTCTGTCACCGGGGAGCTGTTTTTT. Residues: CASSPSVTGELFF.

The sample holds a few counts of this clone. The chain carries TRBV2 and TRBJ1-2, with 7 positions matching TRBD1. Losses at the gene ends were 4 bases for V and 5 bases for J; bases not matched to a gene: 1. This CDR3 has 12 residues. Germline V gene sequence: CDR1 SNHLY, CDR2 FYNNEI. CDR3 DNA: TGTGCCAGCAGTGGGACAGGATATGGCTACACCTTC. Its protein product is CASSGTGYGYTF.

Note on this clone: A read error may account for a junction end that differs from germline. The J gene is TRBJ2-3, the V gene TRBV7-7, with D possibly TRBD1 on 6 matching bases. The CDR3 runs to 14 residues. The germline V gene has CDR1 SSHAT and CDR2 FNYEAQ (reference sequence). CDR3 coding DNA: TGTGCTAGCAGCCAACAGGGAAGCGCAGATACGCAGTATTTT. Translation gives CASSQQGSADTQYF. The full variable domain, with the rest looked up from reference TRBV7-7 and TRBJ2-3, is GAGVSQSPRYKVTKRGQDVTLRCDPISSHATLYWYQQALGQGPEFLTYFNYEAQPDKSGLPSDRFSAERPEGSISTLTIQRTEQRDSAMYRCASSQQGSADTQYFGPGTRLTVL.

The DNA of the CDR3 is TGTGCCAGCAAGTGGGCACAGGGCTACGAGCAGTACTTC. This gives the protein CASKWAQGYEQYF. V and J are TRBV6-4 and TRBJ2-7; D might be TRBD1 (6 bases). The germline V gene has CDR1 MRHNA and CDR2 SNTAGT. The CDR3 sequence is 13 residues long. Trimming cost V 7 bases and J 3 bases, with 13 bases left between them.

This CDR3 is CASSQGPTEAFF. The CDR3 bases are TGCGCCAGCAGCCAGGGGCCCACTGAAGCTTTCTTT. V is TRBV4-3 and J is TRBJ1-1, with D possibly matching TRBD1 (5 bases). The CDR3 runs to 12 residues. The ends were cut back, 3 bases at V and 4 bases at J, with 6 bases in the middle. The germline V gene has CDR1 LGHNA and CDR2 YSLEER.

The chain recombines TRBV27 with TRBJ2-7; 7 bases line up with TRBD1. Germline V gene lookup returns CDR1 MNHEY and CDR2 SMNVEV (reference sequence). After removal of 6 bases from V and 5 bases from J, the junction contained 13 bases not matched to a gene. The CDR3 consists of 15 residues. CDR3 sequence (DNA): TGTGCCAGCAGAAAAGGGGCAGGGGGACGGAACGAGCAGTACTTC. Translated: CASRKGAGGRNEQYF.

The chain is built from TRBV6-5 and TRBJ2-1, with a tentative D call TRBD2 (6 bases). Germline V gives CDR1 MNHEY, CDR2 SVGAGI. V dropped 6 bases and J dropped 6 bases, with 18 bases sitting between them. The length of the CDR3 is 15 residues. The CDR3 DNA sequence: TGTGCCAGCAGCCGTAGCGGAGTCCGGGGCAATGAGCAGTTCTTC. Its protein product is CASSRSGVRGNEQFF.

Written as DNA, the CDR3 is TGTGCCAGCAGTGAGGGGGGACTAGCGGAAGAGACCCAGTACTTC. Its protein is CASSEGGLAEETQYF. V gene TRBV2 combines with J gene TRBJ2-5, with TRBD2 matching 11 bases. The CDR3 contains 15 residues. The ends lost 3 bases at V and 3 bases at J; junction bases unmatched: 3. Germline CDR1 and CDR2: SNHLY and FYNNEI.

The chain links TRBV11-2 to TRBJ1-3, with D perhaps matching TRBD1 (6 bases). The CDR3 sequence is 14 residues long. The germline CDR1 and CDR2 sequences are SGHAT and FQNNGV. V lost 4 bases and J 8 bases, leaving 15 bases between the germline ends. The CDR3 region is CASSSNREPDTIYF. In nucleotides, the CDR3 is TGTGCCAGCAGCTCCAACAGGGAACCGGACACCATATATTTT.

V is TRBV6-5 and J is TRBJ2-7, with 9 bases lining up with TRBD2. This CDR3 contains 16 residues. V was clipped by 3 bases and J by 3 bases; unmatched bases: 9. Germline CDR1 reads MNHEY; CDR2 reads SVGAGI. This chain's CDR3 is CASSYDAGGTNYEQYF. For the CDR3, the DNA is TGTGCCAGCAGTTATGACGCGGGAGGGACCAACTACGAGCAGTACTTC.

The chain combines TRBV7-8 with TRBJ2-3; 8 bases fit TRBD2. V lost 3 bases to trimming and J lost 1 base; unmatched junction nucleotides: 6. The CDR3 runs to 16 residues. Germline V gives CDR1 SGHVS, CDR2 FQNEAQ. CDR3 in amino acids: CASSFDDSGGTDTQYF. CDR3 nucleotides: TGTGCCAGCAGCTTCGATGATAGCGGGGGCACAGATACGCAGTATTTT.